The clone carrying this TCR beta chain has only one observation. The antigen is undetermined. This may arise from a read error, as a much more abundant clone is one base away. The CDR3 is 13 residues long. CDR1 and CDR2 (germline): SQVTM, ANQGSEA. Trimming at V came to 8 bases and at J to 2 bases, leaving 8 bases not matched to a gene. This sample stems from a study of Graves' ophthalmopathy and Graves' hyperthyroidism. RNA transcripts served as template for amplifying TCR beta CDR3 sequences. The workflow started with a first-round RT-PCR run with HTBI primers and then moved on to a second-round multiplex PCR. TCRdb ran MiXCR on the multiplex PCR reads and lists one entry per CDR3 protein. The repertoire has over 500,000 distinct CDR3 sequences, about a fifth of them found once; the top ten carry more than 5.5%. By definition, stable hyperthyroidism involved no ophthalmopathy within 18 months of follow-up.

Study-wide findings and caveats: With a specificity of around 77% and a sensitivity of more than 65%, the model predicted ophthalmopathy progression.

The J gene is TRBJ1-1, the V gene TRBV29-1; 7 bases fit TRBD1. The sample taken for sequencing was peripheral blood. The TCR originated in a woman aged 18-29 years with stable Graves' hyperthyroidism. Some clones in this sample may be carry-over from other donors' samples. CDR3 sequence reads: CSIGGTANTEAFF. CDR3 coding DNA: TGCAGCATTGGGGGGACAGCAAACACTGAAGCTTTCTTT.